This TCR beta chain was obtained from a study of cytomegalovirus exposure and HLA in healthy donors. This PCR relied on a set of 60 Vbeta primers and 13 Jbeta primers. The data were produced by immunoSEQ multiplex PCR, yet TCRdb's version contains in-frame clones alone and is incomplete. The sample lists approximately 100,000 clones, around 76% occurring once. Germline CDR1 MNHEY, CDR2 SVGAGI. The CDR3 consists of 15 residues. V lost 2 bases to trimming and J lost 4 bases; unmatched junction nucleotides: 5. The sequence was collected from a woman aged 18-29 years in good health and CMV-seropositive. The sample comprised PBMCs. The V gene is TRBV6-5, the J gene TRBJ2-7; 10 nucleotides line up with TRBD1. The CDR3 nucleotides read TGTGCCAGCAGTTACGGGGGGACAGGGGTGTACGAGCAGTACTTC. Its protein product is CASSYGGTGVYEQYF.